A selection of T cell receptor beta chains follows, all from one sample in a study of shared clonotypes between healthy human individuals. Some clones are missing from TCRdb's copy, which holds only in-frame ones; the method was immunoSEQ multiplex PCR. The repertoire holds some 1.5 million clones, with 95% to 97% as singletons. Sequenced: naive CD4+ T cells sorted from blood. The receptors derive from a man younger than 40 in good health. Both conserved end residues are part of each CDR3. The order of the fields is J gene, V gene, clone size, CDR3 length, CDR3 protein. Size is omitted from some rows. Given values are once, few, many or a class for expanded clones.

>TRBJ2-7|TRBV28|-|17
CASSPTGLADNSYEQYF
>TRBJ2-3|TRBV5-1|-|15
CASREDNYYTDTQYF
>TRBJ2-3|TRBV5-1|-|15
CASSFTGDSTDTQYF
>TRBJ2-3|TRBV14|-|16
CASSRRLAGGIDTQYF
>TRBJ1-2|TRBV19|-|12
CASSTRTGGYTF
>TRBJ2-1|TRBV4-3|-|16
CASSQDRRDSLNEQFF
>TRBJ1-1|TRBV7-8|-|16
CASSLVPGGSGTEAFF
>TRBJ2-2|TRBV13|-|15
CASSLYRVGTGELFF
>TRBJ2-7|TRBV7-2|-|15
CASSPRAWKSYEQYF
>TRBJ2-7|TRBV28|once|16
CASSTPVWDRGLEQYF
>TRBJ2-7|TRBV10-3|-|14
CAISEKGHLYEQYF
>TRBJ2-1|TRBV19|-|16
CASSPSAGGLYNEQFF
>TRBJ1-4|TRBV7-8|-|16
CASSYIQGAVGEKLFF
>TRBJ1-2|TRBV7-2|-|16
CASSSGTGARGAGYTF
>TRBJ1-1|TRBV18|-|14
CASSPQGPQRGAFF
>TRBJ1-1|TRBV6-6|-|13
CASSTGGITEAFF
>TRBJ2-1|TRBV18|-|21
CASSPWDGTSGRYRSYNEQFF
>TRBJ2-7|TRBV7-2|-|14
CASSLVPSFHEQYF
>TRBJ1-5|TRBV18|-|16
CASSWDRGTLNQPQHF
>TRBJ2-1|TRBV11-2|-|16
CASSPKLAGAVNEQFF
>TRBJ1-5|TRBV27|-|18
CASSFLSLPSPVIQPQHF
>TRBJ2-7|TRBV10-2|-|12
CASLGLTYEQYF
>TRBJ1-5|TRBV2|-|15
CASSVGRDSNQPQHF
>TRBJ2-6|TRBV28|-|15
CASSEGTAGANVLTF
>TRBJ2-7|TRBV6-1|-|15
CASRHRAPSSYEQYF